This is a list of T cell receptor beta chains from one sample in a study of T cells in Graves' hyperthyroidism and ophthalmopathy. MiXCR, run by TCRdb on the multiplex PCR reads, gives a single entry per CDR3 protein. The table records 350,000 to 400,000 distinct CDR3 sequences, about 18% of them present only once. The specimen sequenced was blood. These receptors all stem from a man aged 18 to 29 with Graves' ophthalmopathy. Both conserved end residues are part of each CDR3. A D gene is named only where the DNA matches it firmly. Size values are once, few and many counts, or a class for expanded clones, and some rows have none.

j_call,d_call,clone_size,v_call,cdr3_nt,cdr3_aa
TRBJ2-7,-,-,TRBV10-2,TGCGCCAGCTCCAGGGTTCCCTCCTACGAGCAGTACTTC,CASSRVPSYEQYF
TRBJ2-7,-,-,TRBV28,TGTGCCAGCAGCTCCCTGACCGAAAACGAATCCTACGAGCAGTACTTC,CASSSLTENESYEQYF
TRBJ1-5,-,-,TRBV5-5,TGTGCCAGCAGCCACACGGATCAGCCCCAGCATTTT,CASSHTDQPQHF
TRBJ2-5,-,-,TRBV5-1,TGCGCCAGCAGCTTGGTGTCAGGGCATCCAGAGACCCAGTACTTC,CASSLVSGHPETQYF
TRBJ1-2,-,-,TRBV7-2,TGTGCCAGCAGCTTAGAAGGGCGGATCCTCGGAGGCTACACCTTC,CASSLEGRILGGYTF
TRBJ1-5,-,once,TRBV28,TGTGCCAGCAGTTTAGGTTTTGGGGATGGTGGCAATCAGCCCCAGCATTTT,CASSLGFGDGGNQPQHF
TRBJ2-7,-,few,TRBV6-5,TGTGCCAGCAGTTACACCACGGACAGACCCTCCTACGAGCAGTACTTC,CASSYTTDRPSYEQYF
TRBJ2-1,TRBD1,-,TRBV20-1,TGCAGTGCCGGGACAGGGGGCTTCGAAGGCACGTACAATGAGCAGTTCTTC,CSAGTGGFEGTYNEQFF
TRBJ2-1,-,-,TRBV5-1,TGCGCCAGCAGCTTGAACTCCAACAATGAGCAGTTCTTC,CASSLNSNNEQFF
TRBJ2-2,TRBD2,-,TRBV4-2,TGTGCCAGCAGCCAAGATTTCCTAGCGGGGAACACCGGGGAGCTGTTTTTT,CASSQDFLAGNTGELFF
TRBJ2-1,-,many,TRBV6-1,TGTGCCAGCAGTGAAAGGGGGGGACAGACTTACAATGAGCAGTTCTTC,CASSERGGQTYNEQFF
TRBJ2-5,-,many,TRBV11-3,TGTGCCAGCAGCTTAGACCCGGAAGAGACCCAGTACTTC,CASSLDPEETQYF
TRBJ2-1,TRBD2,many,TRBV11-2,TGTGCCAGCAGCCTCCTAGCGGGGGGGGTAAATGAGCAGTTCTTC,CASSLLAGGVNEQFF
TRBJ1-2,-,many,TRBV2,TGTGCCAGCCTCAAACGGGAAGAAAACTATGGCTACACCTTC,CASLKREENYGYTF
TRBJ2-5,-,few,TRBV9,TGTGCCAGCGCCGGCTGGGCTGGAGAGACCCAGTACTTC,CASAGWAGETQYF